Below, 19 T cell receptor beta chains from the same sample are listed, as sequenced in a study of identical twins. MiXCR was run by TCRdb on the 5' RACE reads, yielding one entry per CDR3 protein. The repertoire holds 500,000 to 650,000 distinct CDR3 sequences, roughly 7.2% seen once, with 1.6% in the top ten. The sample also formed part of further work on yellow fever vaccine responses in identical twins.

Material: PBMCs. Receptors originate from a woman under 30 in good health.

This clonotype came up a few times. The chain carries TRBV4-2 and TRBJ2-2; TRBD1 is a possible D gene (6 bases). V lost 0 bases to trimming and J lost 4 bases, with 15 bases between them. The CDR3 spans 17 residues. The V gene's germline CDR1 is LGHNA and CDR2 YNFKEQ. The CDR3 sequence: CASSQDLMTGGTGELFF. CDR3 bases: TGTGCCAGCAGCCAAGATCTTATGACAGGAGGCACCGGGGAGCTGTTTTTT.

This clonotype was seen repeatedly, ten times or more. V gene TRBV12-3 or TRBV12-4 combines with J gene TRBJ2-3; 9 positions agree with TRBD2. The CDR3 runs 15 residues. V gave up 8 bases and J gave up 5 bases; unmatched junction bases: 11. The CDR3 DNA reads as TGTGCCAGCCTGGGGCGGGAGGGACCGGGAGATACGCAGTATTTT. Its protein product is CASLGREGPGDTQYF.

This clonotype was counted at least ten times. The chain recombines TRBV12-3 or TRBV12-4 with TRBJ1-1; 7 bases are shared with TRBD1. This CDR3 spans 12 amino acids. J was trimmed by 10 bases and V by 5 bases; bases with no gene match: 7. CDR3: CASSLNRGGAFF. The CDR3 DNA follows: TGTGCCAGCAGTCTCAACAGGGGTGGAGCTTTCTTT.

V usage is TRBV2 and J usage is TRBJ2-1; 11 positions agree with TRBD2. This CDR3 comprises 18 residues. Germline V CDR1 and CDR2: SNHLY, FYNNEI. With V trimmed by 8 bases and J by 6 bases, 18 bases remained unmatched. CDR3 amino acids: CASCPSSSGGPQGNEQFF. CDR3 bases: TGTGCCAGCTGTCCTTCTTCTAGCGGGGGGCCTCAAGGCAATGAGCAGTTCTTC.

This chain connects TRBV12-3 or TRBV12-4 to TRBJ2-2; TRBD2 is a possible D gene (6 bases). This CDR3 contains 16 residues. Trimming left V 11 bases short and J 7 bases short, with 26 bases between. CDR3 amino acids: CAWQKGGTAGGGELFF. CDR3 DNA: TGTGCCTGGCAGAAGGGCGGGACCGCCGGTGGCGGGGAGCTGTTTTTT.

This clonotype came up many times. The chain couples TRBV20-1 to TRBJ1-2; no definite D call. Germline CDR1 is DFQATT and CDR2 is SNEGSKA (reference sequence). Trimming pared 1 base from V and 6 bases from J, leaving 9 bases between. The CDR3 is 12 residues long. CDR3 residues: CSARGREDGYTF. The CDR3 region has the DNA TGCAGTGCTAGAGGCCGGGAGGATGGCTACACCTTC.

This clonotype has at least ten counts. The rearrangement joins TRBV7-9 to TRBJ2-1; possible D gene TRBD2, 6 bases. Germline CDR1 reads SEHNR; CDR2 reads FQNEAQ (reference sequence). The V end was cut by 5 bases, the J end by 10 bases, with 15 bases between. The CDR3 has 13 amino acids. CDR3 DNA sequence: TGTGCCAGCAGCAAATCGGGACTTGACGAGCAGTTCTTC. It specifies CASSKSGLDEQFF.

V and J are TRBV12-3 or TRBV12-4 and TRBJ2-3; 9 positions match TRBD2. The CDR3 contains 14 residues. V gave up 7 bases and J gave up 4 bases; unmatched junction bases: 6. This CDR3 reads CASTTSGFADTQYF. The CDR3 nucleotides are TGTGCCAGCACAACTAGCGGGTTCGCAGATACGCAGTATTTT.

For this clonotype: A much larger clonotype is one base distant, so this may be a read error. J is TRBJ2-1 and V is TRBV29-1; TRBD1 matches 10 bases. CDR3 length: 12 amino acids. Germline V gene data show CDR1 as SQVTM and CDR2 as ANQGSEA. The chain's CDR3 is CSVGQGGNGQFF. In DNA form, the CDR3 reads TGCAGCGTCGGACAGGGGGGAAATGGGCAGTTCTTC.

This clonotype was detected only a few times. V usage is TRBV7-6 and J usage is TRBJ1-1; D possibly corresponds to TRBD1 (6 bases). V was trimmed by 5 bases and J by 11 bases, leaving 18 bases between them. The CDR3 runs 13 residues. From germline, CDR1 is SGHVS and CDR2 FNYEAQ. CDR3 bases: TGTGCCAGCAGCAACTCCGGACAGTTGGATGCTTTCTTT. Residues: CASSNSGQLDAFF.

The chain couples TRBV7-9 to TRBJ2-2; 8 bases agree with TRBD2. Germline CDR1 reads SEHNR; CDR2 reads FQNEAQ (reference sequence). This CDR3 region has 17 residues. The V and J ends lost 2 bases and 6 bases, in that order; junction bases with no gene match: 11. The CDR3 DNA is TGTGCCAGCAGCTTAACCCGCGGGGGGCCCTTTCCCGGGGAGCTGTTTTTT. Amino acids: CASSLTRGGPFPGELFF. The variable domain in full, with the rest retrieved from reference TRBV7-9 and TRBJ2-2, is DTGVSQNPRHKITKRGQNVTFRCDPISEHNRLYWYRQTLGQGPEFLTYFQNEAQLEKSRLLSDRFSAERPKGSFSTLEIQRTEQGDSAMYLCASSLTRGGPFPGELFFGEGSRLTVL.

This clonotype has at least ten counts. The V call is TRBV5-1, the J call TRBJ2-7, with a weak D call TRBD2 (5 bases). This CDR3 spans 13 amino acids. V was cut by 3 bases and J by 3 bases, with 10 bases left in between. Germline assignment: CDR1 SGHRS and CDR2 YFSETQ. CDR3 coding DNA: TGCGCCAGCAGCTCCGGACTTGGCTACGAGCAGTACTTC. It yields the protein CASSSGLGYEQYF.

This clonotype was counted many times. The CDR3 loop reads CASSRETQVRDGYTF. In nucleotides, the CDR3 is TGTGCCAGCAGCCGAGAGACACAGGTTAGGGATGGCTACACCTTC. The chain is built from TRBV4-2 and TRBJ1-2; D might be TRBD1 (5 bases). This CDR3 is built from 15 residues. V gave up 4 bases and J gave up 6 bases, with 18 bases separating them. Germline V gene sequence: CDR1 LGHNA, CDR2 YNFKEQ.

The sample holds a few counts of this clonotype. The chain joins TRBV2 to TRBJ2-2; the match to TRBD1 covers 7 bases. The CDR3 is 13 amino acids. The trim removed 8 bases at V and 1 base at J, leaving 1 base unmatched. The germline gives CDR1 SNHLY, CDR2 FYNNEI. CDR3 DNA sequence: TGTGCCAGCTGGACAGGGAACACCGGGGAGCTGTTTTTT. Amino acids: CASWTGNTGELFF.

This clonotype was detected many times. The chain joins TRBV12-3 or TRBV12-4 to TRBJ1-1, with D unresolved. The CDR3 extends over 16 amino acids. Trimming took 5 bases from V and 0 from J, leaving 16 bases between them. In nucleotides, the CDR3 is TGTGCCAGCAGTCGACTGGTAGGCCGGATGAACACTGAAGCTTTCTTT. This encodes CASSRLVGRMNTEAFF.

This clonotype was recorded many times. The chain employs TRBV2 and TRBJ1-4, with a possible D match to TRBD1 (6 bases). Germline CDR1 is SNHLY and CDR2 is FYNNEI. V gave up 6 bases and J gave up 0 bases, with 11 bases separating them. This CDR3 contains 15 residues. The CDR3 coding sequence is TGTGCCAGCAGGAGGGGGGCCGCAACTAATGAAAAACTGTTTTTT. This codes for CASRRGAATNEKLFF.

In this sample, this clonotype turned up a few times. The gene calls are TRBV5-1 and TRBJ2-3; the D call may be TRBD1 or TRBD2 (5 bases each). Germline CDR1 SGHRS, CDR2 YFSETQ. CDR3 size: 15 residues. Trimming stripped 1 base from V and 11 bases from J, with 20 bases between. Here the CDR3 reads CASSLTSGTSEGQYF. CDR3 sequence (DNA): TGCGCCAGCAGCTTGACCTCCGGGACCTCCGAGGGGCAGTATTTT.

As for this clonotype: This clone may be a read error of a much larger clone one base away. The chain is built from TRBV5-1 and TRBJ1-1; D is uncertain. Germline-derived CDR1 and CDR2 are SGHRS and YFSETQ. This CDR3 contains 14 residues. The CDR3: CACSLPGSNTEAFF. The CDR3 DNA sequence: TGCGCCTGCAGCTTGCCGGGTTCTAACACTGAAGCTTTCTTT. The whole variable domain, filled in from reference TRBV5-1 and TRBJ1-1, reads KAGVTQTPRYLIKTRGQQVTLSCSPISGHRSVSWYQQTPGQGLQFLFEYFSETQRNKGNFPGRFSGRQFSNSRSEMNVSTLELGDSALYLCACSLPGSNTEAFFGQGTRLTVV.

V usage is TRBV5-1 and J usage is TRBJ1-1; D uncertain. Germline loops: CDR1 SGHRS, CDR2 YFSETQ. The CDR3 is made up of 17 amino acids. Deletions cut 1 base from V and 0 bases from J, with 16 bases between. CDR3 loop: CASSLFRGSSMNTEAFF. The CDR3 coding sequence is TGCGCCAGCAGCTTGTTCCGGGGATCCAGCATGAACACTGAAGCTTTCTTT.